This TCR beta chain was recorded in a study of blood T cell repertoires in COVID-19. Study in general: PBMCs, B-cell-depleted T cells, or T cells were the source of the cDNA or gDNA that made up the material.

As processed by the authors: Amplification with reference gene primers provided the estimates of nucleated cell counts. Method: immunoSEQ multiplex PCR; TCRdb's copy keeps in-frame clones and lacks some. V and J calls and clone size follow that table, whereas D and trimming were derived from the DNA. This table holds some 150,000 clones, roughly 80% found once. CDR3 size: 15 residues. CDR1 is SNHLY and CDR2 is FYNNEI in the germline V gene. V was trimmed by 3 bases and J by 1 base, leaving 11 bases between them. Sequences were obtained from peripheral blood. The chain uses TRBV2 and TRBJ2-3, with D possibly TRBD1 on 6 matching bases. This sequence originates from a woman older than 75 with acute or convalescent COVID-19. DNA for the CDR3: TGTGCCAGCAGTGAGGCCAGGGGAGGCACAGATACGCAGTATTTT. It yields the protein CASSEARGGTDTQYF.